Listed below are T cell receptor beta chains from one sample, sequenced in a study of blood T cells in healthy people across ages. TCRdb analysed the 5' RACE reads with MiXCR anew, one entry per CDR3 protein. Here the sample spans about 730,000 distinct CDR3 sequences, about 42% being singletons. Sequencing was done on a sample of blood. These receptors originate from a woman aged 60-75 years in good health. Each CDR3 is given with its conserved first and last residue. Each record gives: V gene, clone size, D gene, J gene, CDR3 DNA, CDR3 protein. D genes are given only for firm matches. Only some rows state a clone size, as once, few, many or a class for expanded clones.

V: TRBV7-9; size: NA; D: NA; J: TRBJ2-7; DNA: TGTGCCAGCAGACCAGCCACGGACGGCTACGAGCAGTACTTC; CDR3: CASRPATDGYEQYF
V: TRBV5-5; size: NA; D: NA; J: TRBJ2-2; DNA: TGTGCCAGCAGCTACAATCCGTCCAGGGCCGGGACCGGGGAGCTGTTTTTT; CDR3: CASSYNPSRAGTGELFF
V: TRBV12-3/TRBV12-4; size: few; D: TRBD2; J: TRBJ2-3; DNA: TGTGCCAGCAGTCGCGGACTAGCGGGGGGGCCAGGGGATACGCAGTATTTT; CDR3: CASSRGLAGGPGDTQYF
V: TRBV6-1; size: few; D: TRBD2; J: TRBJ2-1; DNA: TGTGCCAGCAGTGAATTCCGGGAGGATCTTTACAATGAGCAGTTCTTC; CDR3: CASSEFREDLYNEQFF
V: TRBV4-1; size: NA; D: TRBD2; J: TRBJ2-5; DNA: TGCGCCAGCAGCCAAGGTAATGCGGGAGCCGGAGAGACCCAGTACTTC; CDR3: CASSQGNAGAGETQYF
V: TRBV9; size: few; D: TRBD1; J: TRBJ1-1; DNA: TGTGCCAGCAGCACCCAGGGGGGAGGTGAAGCTTTCTTT; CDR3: CASSTQGGGEAFF
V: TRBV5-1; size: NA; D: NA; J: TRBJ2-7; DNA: TGCGCCAGCAGCTTGGAGATAGCGGCTAGCTCCTACAATGAGCAGTACTTC; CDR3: CASSLEIAASSYNEQYF
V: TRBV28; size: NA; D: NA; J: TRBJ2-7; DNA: TGTGCCAGCAATTTCCGGGACCGGTCCTACGAGCAGTACTTC; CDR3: CASNFRDRSYEQYF
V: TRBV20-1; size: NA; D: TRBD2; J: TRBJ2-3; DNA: TGCAGTGCATCTGTCGGGGGGGGTTTGACAGATACGCAGTATTTT; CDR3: CSASVGGGLTDTQYF
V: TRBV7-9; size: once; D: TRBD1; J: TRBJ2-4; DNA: TGTGCCAGCAGCCTGGACAGGGGTAAACTAGCCAAAAACATTCAGTACTTC; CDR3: CASSLDRGKLAKNIQYF
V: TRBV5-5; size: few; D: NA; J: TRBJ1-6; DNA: TGTGCCAGCAGGCCTGCAGTCCCCTCACCCCTCCACTTT; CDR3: CASRPAVPSPLHF
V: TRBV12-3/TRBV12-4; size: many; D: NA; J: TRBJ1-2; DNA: TGTGCCAGCGTATCCCGGGGGGGCGGCTACACCTTC; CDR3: CASVSRGGGYTF
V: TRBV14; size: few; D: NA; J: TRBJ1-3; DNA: TGTGCCAGCTGGGTGGGGACCCTACGCATCGGGTACGGAAACACCATATATTTT; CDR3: CASWVGTLRIGYGNTIYF
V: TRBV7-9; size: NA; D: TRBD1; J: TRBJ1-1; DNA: TGTGCCAGCAGCTTGGGTCGGGACAGGGGCACTGAAGCTTTCTTT; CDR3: CASSLGRDRGTEAFF
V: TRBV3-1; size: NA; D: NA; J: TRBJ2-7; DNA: TGTGCCAGCAGCCAAGTACAGGGAATCGAGCAGTACTTC; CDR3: CASSQVQGIEQYF
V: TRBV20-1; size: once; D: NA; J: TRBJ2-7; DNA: TGCAGTGCTAAGGCAGGCTTTGTATCCTACGAGCAGTACTTC; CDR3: CSAKAGFVSYEQYF
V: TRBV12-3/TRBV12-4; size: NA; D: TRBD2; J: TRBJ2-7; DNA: TGTGCCAGCAGTTCTAGCGGGAGGTCGGGCGAGCAGTACTTC; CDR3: CASSSSGRSGEQYF
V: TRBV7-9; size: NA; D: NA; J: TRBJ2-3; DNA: TGTGCCAGCAGGGGGACCCCAGGGGATACGCAGTATTTT; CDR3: CASRGTPGDTQYF
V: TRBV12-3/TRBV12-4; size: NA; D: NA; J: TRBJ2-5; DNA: TGTGCCAGCCAAGCGACACTCCAAGAGACCCAGTACTTC; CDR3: CASQATLQETQYF
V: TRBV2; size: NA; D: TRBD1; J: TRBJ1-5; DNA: TGTGCCAGCAGTGCCCCCGACAGGGTGTTTCAGCCCCAGCATTTT; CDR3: CASSAPDRVFQPQHF
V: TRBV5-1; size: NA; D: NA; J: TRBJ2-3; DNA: TGCGCCACCAAGGGGAGCACAGATACGCAGTATTTT; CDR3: CATKGSTDTQYF
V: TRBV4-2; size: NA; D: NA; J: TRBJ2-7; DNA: TGTGCCAGCAGCCAACCCACCTACGAGCAGTACTTC; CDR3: CASSQPTYEQYF
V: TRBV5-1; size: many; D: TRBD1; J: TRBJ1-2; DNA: TGCGCCAGCAGCTTCAACAGGGGAGAGTATGGCTACACCTTC; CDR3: CASSFNRGEYGYTF
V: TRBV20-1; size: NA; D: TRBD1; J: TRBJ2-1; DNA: TGCAGGAGGGGGCATGGTTACAATAAGCAGTTCTTC; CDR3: CRRGHGYNKQFF
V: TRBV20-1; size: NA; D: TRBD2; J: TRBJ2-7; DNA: TGCAGTGCTAGAGATCCTGGGGAGGGCCCGTACGAGCAGTACTTC; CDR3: CSARDPGEGPYEQYF
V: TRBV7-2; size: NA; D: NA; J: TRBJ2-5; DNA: TGTGCCAGCAGGTATCTAGCGAATGAGCAGTACTTC; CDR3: CASRYLANEQYF
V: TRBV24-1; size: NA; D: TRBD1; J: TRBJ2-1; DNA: TGTGCCACCAGTGATTTTAGGGGACAGGGGGCGGACAATGAGCAGTTCTTC; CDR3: CATSDFRGQGADNEQFF
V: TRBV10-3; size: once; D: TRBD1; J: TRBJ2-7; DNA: TGTGCCATCAGTTGGACAGGGGTCGACGAGCAGTACTTC; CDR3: CAISWTGVDEQYF
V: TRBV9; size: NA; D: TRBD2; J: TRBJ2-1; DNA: TGTGCCAGCAGCGTAGATCGCGGGAGGGATACCGATGAGCAGTTCTTC; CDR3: CASSVDRGRDTDEQFF
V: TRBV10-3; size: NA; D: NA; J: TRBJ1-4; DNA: TGTGCCATCAGTGAGTTTAATGAAAAACTGTTTTTT; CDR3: CAISEFNEKLFF
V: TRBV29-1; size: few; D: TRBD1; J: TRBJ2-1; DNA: TGCAGCGTGGGGGACAGTCTTTGGCAGTTCTTC; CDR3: CSVGDSLWQFF
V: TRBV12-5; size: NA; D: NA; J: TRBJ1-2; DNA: TGTGCTAGTGGTGTGCGGCTTCAGGGTTACGGCTACACCTTC; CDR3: CASGVRLQGYGYTF
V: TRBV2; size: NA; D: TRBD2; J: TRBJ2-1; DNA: TGTGCCAGCAGTGAAGAAAGCGGGGGACTAGCGGGTTGGAATGAGCAGTTCTTC; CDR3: CASSEESGGLAGWNEQFF
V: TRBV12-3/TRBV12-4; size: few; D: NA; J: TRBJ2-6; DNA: TGTGCCAGCAGCCGGTTTGATGGCTCTGGGGCCAACGTCCTGACTTTC; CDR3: CASSRFDGSGANVLTF
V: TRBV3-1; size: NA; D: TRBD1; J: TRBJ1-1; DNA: TGTGCCAGCAGCGTAGGGGACAGGGGGCACACTGAAGCTTTCTTT; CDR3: CASSVGDRGHTEAFF
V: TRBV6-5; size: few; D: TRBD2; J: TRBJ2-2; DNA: TGTGCCAGCAGTCACGGGACTAGCGGGATCAAGCTGTTTTTT; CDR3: CASSHGTSGIKLFF
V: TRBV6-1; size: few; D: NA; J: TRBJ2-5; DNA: TGTGCCGGAGGACAGTTAACGGCAGGAGAGACCCAGTACTTC; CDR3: CAGGQLTAGETQYF
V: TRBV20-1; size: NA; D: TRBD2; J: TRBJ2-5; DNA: TGCAGTGCCCCACTAGCGGGAGCTAGACCCTACAAGGAGCAGTACTTC; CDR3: CSAPLAGARPYKEQYF
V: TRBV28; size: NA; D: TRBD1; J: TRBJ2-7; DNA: TGTGCCAGCAGATCCGGGACAGGGGAAACCTACGAGCAGTACTTC; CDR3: CASRSGTGETYEQYF
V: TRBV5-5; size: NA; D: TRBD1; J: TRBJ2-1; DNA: TGTGCCAGCAGCCCGTCGGGACAGATCAATGAGCAGTTCTTC; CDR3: CASSPSGQINEQFF